The clone carrying this T cell receptor (beta chain) has ten or more counts. Repertoires were generated with immunoSEQ multiplex PCR, while TCRdb's copy carries only in-frame clones and drops some. The sample includes approximately 100,000 clones, approximately 78% of them seen just once. This sample was taken from a study of cytotoxic CD8 clonotypes in ibrutinib-treated CLL. This CDR3 is built from 14 residues. With 3 bases clipped from V and 6 bases from J, the junction kept 8 bases outside the gene matches. In germline, CDR1 is ENHRY, CDR2 SYGVKD. This TCR was recovered from a human donor with chronic lymphocytic leukemia. The sample in question was PBMCs, obtained after 12 months of ibrutinib treatment. The V gene is TRBV10-3, the J gene TRBJ2-7, with TRBD1 matching over 7 bases. CDR3 DNA: TGTGCCATCAGTGAAGAGACAGGGCTCATCGAGCAGTACTTC. This sequence encodes CAISEETGLIEQYF.